These 20 T cell receptor beta chains came from one sample sequenced in a study of T cells in Graves' hyperthyroidism and ophthalmopathy. TCR beta CDR3 sequences were amplified from RNA transcripts. The TCR CDR3 was amplified in a first-round RT-PCR using the HTBI primer set. A single record per CDR3 protein comes from TCRdb applying MiXCR to the multiplex PCR reads. This table holds roughly 570,000 distinct CDR3 sequences, 40% to 55% found once. Sequencing input: peripheral blood or thyroid tissue (not recorded which). The source is an adult woman with Graves' disease, either hyperthyroidism or ophthalmopathy (not recorded which).

This clonotype was seen more than once but under ten times. This chain uses TRBV29-1 with TRBJ1-4; TRBD1 is a possible D gene (5 bases). The CDR3 is made up of 12 amino acids. Trimming left V 4 bases short and J 8 bases short, with 11 bases between. Germline CDR1 is SQVTM and CDR2 is ANQGSEA. The CDR3 is CSVVTDLEKLFF. CDR3 nucleotide sequence: TGCAGCGTTGTGACAGATCTAGAAAAACTGTTTTTT.

The chain couples TRBV2 to TRBJ1-1; D perhaps matches TRBD1 (6 bases). CDR3 length: 17 amino acids. Germline loops: CDR1 SNHLY, CDR2 FYNNEI. Trimming removed 4 bases at V and 1 base at J, with 19 bases between. DNA of the CDR3: TGTGCCAGCAGTGCCGGGGGCTTACAGAGAACGAACACTGAAGCTTTCTTT. It specifies CASSAGGLQRTNTEAFF.

This clonotype was detected only a few times. Possible read error: a much larger clone is one base away. The chain is built from TRBV6-1 and TRBJ2-7; 10 nucleotides agree with TRBD2. The CDR3 is 13 amino acids. J gave up 4 bases and V 8 bases, and 5 bases lay outside the gene matches. In germline, CDR1 is MNHNS, CDR2 SASEGT. CDR3 residues: CASPSGRAYEQYF. The CDR3 DNA follows: TGTGCCAGCCCCAGCGGGAGGGCGTACGAGCAGTACTTC.

Ten or more counts support this clonotype. The chain has TRBV7-9 and TRBJ1-2; D is unresolved. Germline V CDR1 and CDR2: SEHNR, FQNEAQ (reference sequence). Trimming left V 3 bases short and J 6 bases short, with 5 bases between. CDR3 length: 11 residues. CDR3 sequence (DNA): TGTGCCAGCAGCTTTAGGGATGGCTACACCTTC. Its protein product is CASSFRDGYTF.

This clonotype was seen only a few times. The J gene is TRBJ2-5, the V gene TRBV7-2; D is ambiguous. Trimming took off 5 bases at V and 5 bases at J, with 9 bases between the two ends. The CDR3 consists of 12 residues. The germline V gene has CDR1 SGHTA and CDR2 FQGNSA. The CDR3 nucleotides are TGTGCCAGCAGCCTCTACATGGAGACCCAGTACTTC. It codes for CASSLYMETQYF.

As for this clonotype: One end of the junction does not line up with germline, which may come from a read error. The gene calls are TRBV10-3 and TRBJ2-7, with D possibly matching TRBD2 (5 bases). Germline V lookup: CDR1 ENHRY, CDR2 SYGVKD. The CDR3 covers 15 residues. CDR3 DNA sequence: TGTGCCAGCAGTTATACCGGGGTGGTATCCTACGAGCAGTACTTC. Translating gives CASSYTGVVSYEQYF.

This chain uses TRBV19 with TRBJ1-5; D unclear. Germline lookup yields CDR1 LNHDA and CDR2 SQIVND (reference sequence). The CDR3 runs to 12 residues. V was pared by 5 bases and J by 11 bases, with 13 bases between. The chain's CDR3 is CASSPSPLAQHF. In nucleotides, the CDR3 is TGTGCCAGTAGTCCCTCGCCTCTAGCCCAGCATTTT.

This clonotype has at least ten counts. This sequence joins TRBV10-3 and TRBJ2-2; 13 bases fit TRBD2. Germline V lookup: CDR1 ENHRY, CDR2 SYGVKD. With V trimmed by 5 bases and J by 6 bases, 6 bases remained unmatched. The CDR3 totals 16 residues. Written as DNA, the CDR3 is TGTGCCATCAGTTTGACTAGCGGGAGGTTGCCCGGGGAGCTGTTTTTT. Translating gives CAISLTSGRLPGELFF.

The J gene is TRBJ1-2, the V gene TRBV7-2; D gene ambiguous. This CDR3 has 12 amino acids. Germline V gene lookup returns CDR1 SGHTA and CDR2 FQGNSA. The V gene lost 5 bases and the J gene lost 6 bases, with 10 bases spanning the gap. Written as DNA, the CDR3 is TGTGCCAGCAGCCTCGGTTACGATGGCTACACCTTC. This codes for CASSLGYDGYTF. The variable domain in full, completed from reference TRBV7-2 and TRBJ1-2, reads GAGVSQSPSNKVTEKGKDVELRCDPISGHTALYWYRQSLGQGLEFLIYFQGNSAPDKSGLPSDRFSAERTGGSVSTLTIQRTQQEDSAVYLCASSLGYDGYTFGSGTRLTVV.

Details on this clonotype: Germline is not matched at one junction end, which may reflect a read error. The V gene is TRBV5-1, the J gene TRBJ1-1; no clear D. Germline CDR1 reads SGHRS; CDR2 reads YFSETQ. The CDR3 is 13 residues long. In DNA form, the CDR3 reads TGTGCCAGCAGCCGAAGCCTGAGCACTGAAGCTTTCTTT. Protein sequence: CASSRSLSTEAFF.

This clonotype was observed many times. This chain uses TRBV4-2 with TRBJ2-2; no clear D gene. From germline, CDR1 is LGHNA and CDR2 YNFKEQ. V was clipped by 1 base and J by 0 bases, with 6 bases between them. The CDR3 is 15 residues long. CDR3 protein: CASSQVGTNTGELFF. CDR3 in DNA: TGTGCCAGCAGCCAAGTGGGGACGAACACCGGGGAGCTGTTTTTT.

This clonotype was seen only once. The CDR3 DNA reads as TGTGCCAGCAGGGGACAGGTGACACAGCCCCAGCATTTT. Translation: CASRGQVTQPQHF. This chain links TRBV6-4 with TRBJ1-5, with 8 bases lining up with TRBD1. The CDR3 spans 13 residues. Trimming removed 6 bases from V and 7 bases from J; junction bases left unmatched: 5. The germline gives CDR1 MRHNA, CDR2 SNTAGT.

This clonotype was seen at least ten times. The chain employs TRBV6-1 and TRBJ1-5; D is unresolved. V lost 6 bases, J lost 8 bases, and 20 bases lay in between. Germline CDR1 and CDR2: MNHNS and SASEGT. The CDR3 is 15 amino acids. The CDR3 protein is CASRERGTGSKPQHF. CDR3 sequence (DNA): TGTGCCAGCAGGGAACGTGGTACTGGTAGCAAGCCCCAGCATTTT.

The genes are TRBV25-1 and TRBJ1-4; TRBD1 is a possible D gene (5 bases). Deletions cut 4 bases from V and 4 bases from J, with 19 bases between. The length of the CDR3 is 17 residues. From germline, CDR1 is MGHDK and CDR2 SYGVNS. CDR3 nucleotide sequence: TGTGCCAGCAGTGCCACCATGAACAGGCTCGATAATGAAAAACTGTTTTTT. It encodes CASSATMNRLDNEKLFF.

This sequence joins TRBV7-2 and TRBJ2-6, with D perhaps TRBD1 or TRBD2 (5 bases each). The V end was cut by 10 bases, the J end by 0 bases, with 19 bases between. The CDR3 runs to 17 residues. Germline CDR1 SGHTA, CDR2 FQGNSA. CDR3 DNA: TGTGCCATCAGTGCGACGGGACCGCCCTCTGGGGCCAACGTCCTGACTTTC. It is translated as CAISATGPPSGANVLTF.

This clonotype was picked up many times. The chain's CDR3 is CSAREARGHQPQHF. CDR3 in DNA: TGCAGTGCTAGAGAGGCTAGGGGTCATCAGCCCCAGCATTTT. The chain links TRBV20-1 to TRBJ1-5, with D possibly being TRBD1 (5 bases). The germline V gene has CDR1 DFQATT and CDR2 SNEGSKA (reference sequence). V was clipped by 0 bases and J by 5 bases, with 11 bases between them. CDR3 size: 14 residues.

This sequence joins TRBV10-3 and TRBJ1-4, with TRBD1 as a possible D gene (5 bases). The CDR3 totals 16 residues. V dropped 6 bases and J dropped 1 base, with 15 bases sitting between them. CDR1 and CDR2 (germline): ENHRY, SYGVKD. CDR3 sequence: CAISDVGAKTNEKLFF. CDR3 nucleotides: TGTGCCATCAGCGACGTCGGGGCCAAAACTAATGAAAAACTGTTTTTT.

CDR3 in amino acids: CASRPILAAYSPLHF. The DNA for the CDR3 is TGTGCCAGCAGACCAATCCTCGCTGCCTATTCACCCCTCCACTTT. The genes are TRBV7-9 and TRBJ1-6, with D unresolved. The CDR3 contains 15 residues. Per germline, CDR1 SEHNR and CDR2 FQNEAQ (reference sequence). Trimming removed 6 bases from V and 8 bases from J, with 17 bases in between.

There are many counts of this clonotype. This rearrangement joins TRBV19 to TRBJ2-2; D is undetermined. The CDR3 has 17 amino acids. Germline loops: CDR1 LNHDA, CDR2 SQIVND (reference sequence). Trimming left V 3 bases short and J 6 bases short, with 20 bases between. CDR3 sequence: CASSILVVRVSSGELFF. The CDR3 nucleotides read TGTGCCAGTAGTATCCTGGTGGTCCGGGTCTCCTCCGGGGAGCTGTTTTTT.

This clonotype came up many times. J is TRBJ2-5 and V is TRBV20-1, with a weak D call TRBD2 (5 bases). Germline V CDR1 and CDR2: DFQATT, SNEGSKA (reference sequence). Trimming took off 3 bases at V and 5 bases at J, with 16 bases between the two ends. The CDR3 runs to 14 residues. Written as DNA, the CDR3 is TGCAGTGCTAGTCGACCCGCGGGTGGGGAGACCCAGTACTTC. The encoded protein is CSASRPAGGETQYF.